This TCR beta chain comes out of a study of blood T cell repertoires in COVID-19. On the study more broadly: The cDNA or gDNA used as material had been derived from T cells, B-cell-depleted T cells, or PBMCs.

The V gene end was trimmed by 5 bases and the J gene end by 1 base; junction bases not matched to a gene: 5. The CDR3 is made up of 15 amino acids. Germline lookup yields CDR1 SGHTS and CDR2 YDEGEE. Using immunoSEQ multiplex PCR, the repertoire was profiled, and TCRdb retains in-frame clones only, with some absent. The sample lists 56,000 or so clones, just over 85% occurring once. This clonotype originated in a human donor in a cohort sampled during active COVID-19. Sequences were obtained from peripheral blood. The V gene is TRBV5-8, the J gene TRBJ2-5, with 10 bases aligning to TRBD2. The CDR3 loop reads CASRVAGGLQETQYF. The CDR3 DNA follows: TGTGCCAGCAGGGTAGCGGGGGGACTCCAAGAGACCCAGTACTTC.